These 27 T cell receptor beta chains originate from one sample sequenced in a study of blood T cell repertoires in COVID-19. The protocol was immunoSEQ multiplex PCR, while the TCRdb copy is restricted to in-frame clones and leaves out a portion. The table records 350,000 to 400,000 clones, about 90% of them present only once. The sample taken for sequencing was PBMCs or T cells enriched from blood (not recorded which). These receptors were obtained from a woman aged 25 to 39 who had recovered from COVID-19.

The chain joins TRBV30 to TRBJ2-7; maybe TRBD2 (7 bases). This CDR3 has 12 amino acids. The germline V gene encodes CDR1 GTSNPN and CDR2 SVGIG (reference sequence). This CDR3 reads CAHTRGGGEQYF. The CDR3, as DNA: TGTGCTCACACGAGGGGGGGCGGCGAGCAGTACTTC.

V and J are TRBV2 and TRBJ1-1, with D unclear. The ends were cut back, 3 bases at V and 5 bases at J, with 7 bases in the middle. The CDR3 is 12 amino acids. Germline CDR1 SNHLY, CDR2 FYNNEI. The CDR3 here is CASSDAGTEAFF. The CDR3, as DNA: TGTGCCAGCAGTGACGCGGGAACTGAAGCTTTCTTT.

The chain employs TRBV12-3 or TRBV12-4 and TRBJ2-2; 7 bases line up with TRBD2. V shed 6 bases and J 8 bases; nucleotides not matched to a gene: 6. This CDR3 spans 13 amino acids. In DNA, the CDR3 is TGTGCCAGCAGGCCGGGGGGATCGGGGGAGCTGTTTTTT. Its translation: CASRPGGSGELFF.

The chain couples TRBV16 to TRBJ2-2; perhaps TRBD1 as D (5 bases). Trimming took off 0 bases at V and 5 bases at J, with 10 bases between the two ends. Germline lookup yields CDR1 KGHSY and CDR2 FQNENV. The CDR3 is 15 residues long. In DNA form, the CDR3 reads TGTGCCAGCAGCCAATCTAAAGGGGATACCGGGGAGCTGTTTTTT. It codes for CASSQSKGDTGELFF.

V usage is TRBV7-9 and J usage is TRBJ1-2; TRBD1 agrees at 10 bases. CDR1 is SEHNR and CDR2 is FQNEAQ in the germline V gene (reference sequence). The CDR3 has 14 residues. V was clipped by 8 bases and J by 8 bases; unmatched bases: 11. In nucleotides, the CDR3 is TGTGCCAGCGAAGGACAGGGGGAAAGAGGCGGCTACACCTTC. It yields the protein CASEGQGERGGYTF.

This clone was seen a single time. The V and J genes are TRBV7-2 and TRBJ2-3, with TRBD2 identical over 13 bases. The V segment lost 3 bases and the J segment 5 bases; nucleotides outside the gene matches: 2. CDR1 SGHTA and CDR2 FQGNSA come from the germline V gene. The CDR3 covers 15 residues. CDR3: CASSLGLAGLDTQYF. The CDR3 DNA sequence: TGTGCCAGCAGCTTGGGACTAGCGGGACTAGATACGCAGTATTTT. Using reference TRBV7-2 and TRBJ2-3 for the parts outside the CDR3, the full variable domain is GAGVSQSPSNKVTEKGKDVELRCDPISGHTALYWYRQSLGQGLEFLIYFQGNSAPDKSGLPSDRFSAERTGGSVSTLTIQRTQQEDSAVYLCASSLGLAGLDTQYFGPGTRLTVL.

With respect to this clone: Other DNA sequences of this sample code for an identical CDR3. V and J are TRBV5-1 and TRBJ1-1; 7 bases fit TRBD1. This CDR3 is 14 amino acids long. Trimming at V came to 2 bases and at J to 0 bases, leaving 1 base not matched to a gene. The V gene's germline CDR1 is SGHRS and CDR2 YFSETQ. The CDR3 DNA is TGCGCCAGCAGCTTCGACAGGGTGAACACTGAAGCTTTCTTT. It is translated as CASSFDRVNTEAFF. Full variable domain (rest looked up from reference TRBV5-1 and TRBJ1-1): KAGVTQTPRYLIKTRGQQVTLSCSPISGHRSVSWYQQTPGQGLQFLFEYFSETQRNKGNFPGRFSGRQFSNSRSEMNVSTLELGDSALYLCASSFDRVNTEAFFGQGTRLTVV.

The CDR3 coding sequence is TGTGCCAGCACCGGGGCGGTGGCGGGGCGAAGGACCGGGGAGCTGTTTTTT. Its protein product is CASTGAVAGRRTGELFF. This chain joins TRBV3-1 (or the pseudogene TRBV3-2) and TRBJ2-2; a weak D match, TRBD2 (6 bases). Trimming shortened V by 7 bases and J by 5 bases, and 23 bases separated the two germline ends. Germline V CDR1 and CDR2: LGHDT, YNNKEL (reference sequence). This CDR3 spans 17 amino acids.

This clone appeared once. The chain recombines TRBV4-1 with TRBJ2-7, with D possibly matching TRBD2 (5 bases). This CDR3 spans 14 amino acids. With 1 base removed from V and 5 bases from J, the gap between germline ends came to 12 bases. CDR1 is MGHRA, CDR2 YSYEKL, per germline. In nucleotides, the CDR3 is TGCGCCAGCAGCCAAGGCCCGGGATCGGACGAGCAGTACTTC. It translates to CASSQGPGSDEQYF.

This chain connects TRBV7-8 to TRBJ1-1; 11 bases fit TRBD1. The CDR3 spans 15 residues. V was pared by 5 bases and J by 5 bases, with 7 bases of the junction left unmatched. Germline CDR1 is SGHVS and CDR2 is FQNEAQ. The CDR3: CASSRGQGAGTEAFF. In nucleotides, the CDR3 is TGTGCCAGCAGCAGAGGACAGGGGGCCGGGACTGAAGCTTTCTTT.

This clone was picked up a small number of times. The genes are TRBV28 and TRBJ2-7; 7 nucleotides align to TRBD1. The V and J ends lost 2 bases and 4 bases, in that order; junction bases with no gene match: 5. The CDR3 runs to 14 residues. Germline V gene lookup returns CDR1 MDHEN and CDR2 SYDVKM. The CDR3 coding sequence is TGTGCCAGCAGTTTAGGTGGCAGGGGGTACGAGCAGTACTTC. Its translation is CASSLGGRGYEQYF.

To note about this clone: This sample includes further DNA sequences coding for the same CDR3. The rearrangement uses TRBV27 and TRBJ2-7; D might be TRBD2 (5 bases). The V end lost 2 bases, the J end lost 4 bases, and 9 bases lay between the germline ends. This CDR3 is built from 13 residues. Germline CDR1 and CDR2: MNHEY and SMNVEV (reference sequence). CDR3 DNA sequence: TGTGCCAGCAGTTTACGAGGGTCTTACGAGCAGTACTTC. The encoded protein is CASSLRGSYEQYF.

The CDR3 here is CASRGQGLSGNTIYF. The CDR3 region has the DNA TGTGCCAGCAGGGGCCAGGGTCTCTCAGGAAACACCATATATTTT. The gene calls are TRBV14 and TRBJ1-3; D is perhaps TRBD1 (5 bases). Germline values: CDR1 SGHDN, CDR2 FVKESK. Trimming cost V 6 bases and J 4 bases, with 16 bases left between them. There are 15 residues in the CDR3.

This clone was observed a single time. This rearrangement joins TRBV12-3 or TRBV12-4 to TRBJ1-5, with D hard to call. The V end lost 5 bases, the J end lost 7 bases, and 12 bases lay between the germline ends. The CDR3 is 13 amino acids. The DNA of the CDR3 is TGTGCCAGCAGTCTTTTCAGTATCCAGCCCCAGCATTTT. Translation: CASSLFSIQPQHF.

DNA of the CDR3: TGTGCCAGTCGCTGGGGGAGGGAAGGAATGAACACTGAAGCTTTCTTT. Translating gives CASRWGREGMNTEAFF. The rearrangement uses TRBV19 and TRBJ1-1, with D perhaps matching TRBD1 (5 bases). With 8 bases removed from V and 0 bases from J, the gap between germline ends came to 19 bases. This CDR3 region has 16 residues. Germline V gene lookup returns CDR1 LNHDA and CDR2 SQIVND (reference sequence).

The gene calls are TRBV30 and TRBJ2-5, with no clear D. CDR1 and CDR2 from the germline V gene are GTSNPN and SVGIG (reference sequence). V gave up 0 bases and J gave up 5 bases, with 13 bases separating them. CDR3 length equals 14 residues. For the CDR3, the DNA is TGTGCCTGGAGTGTACACGGAGCCTCGGAGACCCAGTACTTC. Residues: CAWSVHGASETQYF. Based on the CDR3 plus reference TRBV30 and TRBJ2-5, the full variable domain is SQTIHQWPATLVQPVGSPLSLECTVEGTSNPNLYWYRQAAGRGLQLLFYSVGIGQISSEVPQNLSASRPQDRQFILSSKKLLLSDSGFYLCAWSVHGASETQYFGPGTRLLVL.

This clone occurred once. CDR3 in DNA: TGTGCCAGCAGTGCCCTTACAAACCCAAACACCGGGGAGCTGTTTTTT. It yields the protein CASSALTNPNTGELFF. The genes are TRBV6-4 and TRBJ2-2; D ambiguous. V gave up 4 bases and J gave up 2 bases, with 14 bases separating them. Per the germline V gene, CDR1 is MRHNA and CDR2 is SNTAGT. The CDR3 is made up of 16 amino acids.

J is TRBJ2-1 and V is TRBV11-2; 12 nucleotides align to TRBD2. This CDR3 is built from 18 residues. V shed 1 base and J 3 bases; nucleotides not matched to a gene: 7. Germline-derived CDR1 and CDR2 are SGHAT and FQNNGV. CDR3 sequence: CASSLASSGRAFYNEQFF. CDR3 nucleotides: TGTGCCAGCAGCTTAGCCTCTAGCGGGAGGGCGTTCTACAATGAGCAGTTCTTC. Variable domain in full (rest from reference TRBV11-2 and TRBJ2-1): EAGVAQSPRYKIIEKRQSVAFWCNPISGHATLYWYQQILGQGPKLLIQFQNNGVVDDSQLPKDRFSAERLKGVDSTLKIQPAKLEDSAVYLCASSLASSGRAFYNEQFFGPGTRLTVL.

This clone was observed a single time. V gene TRBV30 combines with J gene TRBJ1-4; no definite D call. Between the trimmed V and J ends, which lost 3 bases and 3 bases, there was a span of 11 bases. CDR1 is GTSNPN, CDR2 SVGIG, per germline (reference sequence). CDR3 size: 14 residues. As DNA, the CDR3 is TGTGCCTGGAGGGATTACCGGGCTAATGAAAAACTGTTTTTT. Amino acids: CAWRDYRANEKLFF.

V and J are TRBV5-1 and TRBJ2-3; tentative D call: TRBD2 (6 bases). The CDR3 loop spans 15 amino acids. Trimming left V 7 bases short and J 5 bases short, with 20 bases between. Germline values: CDR1 SGHRS, CDR2 YFSETQ. CDR3 in DNA: TGCGCCAGCCGCGGGGAGGTCGGGAATCTAGATACGCAGTATTTT. Protein: CASRGEVGNLDTQYF. The full variable domain, completed using reference TRBV5-1 and TRBJ2-3, is KAGVTQTPRYLIKTRGQQVTLSCSPISGHRSVSWYQQTPGQGLQFLFEYFSETQRNKGNFPGRFSGRQFSNSRSEMNVSTLELGDSALYLCASRGEVGNLDTQYFGPGTRLTVL.

The V and J genes are TRBV10-3 and TRBJ2-7; 10 nucleotides agree with TRBD2. The germline CDR1 and CDR2 sequences are ENHRY and SYGVKD. CDR3 length: 14 amino acids. J was trimmed by 4 bases and V by 0 bases; bases with no gene match: 0. The CDR3 DNA is TGTGCCATCAGTGAGTCTAGCGGGAGGTACGAGCAGTACTTC. This encodes CAISESSGRYEQYF.

The chain employs TRBV3-1 (or the pseudogene TRBV3-2) and TRBJ2-5; TRBD2 is a possible D gene (5 bases). Germline V CDR1 and CDR2: LGHDT, YNNKEL (reference sequence). V lost 3 bases to trimming and J lost 4 bases, with 12 bases between them. CDR3 length equals 14 residues. The CDR3 DNA follows: TGTGCCAGCAGCCACCCGACTACGCCAGAGACCCAGTACTTC. It codes for CASSHPTTPETQYF.

The chain combines TRBV29-1 with TRBJ1-2; D not resolved. The CDR3 sequence is 13 residues long. Per the germline V gene, CDR1 is SQVTM and CDR2 is ANQGSEA. Trimming took off 5 bases at V and 4 bases at J, with 14 bases between the two ends. In nucleotides, the CDR3 is TGCAGCGTTCCCACCGAACTATCCTATGGCTACACCTTC. Residues: CSVPTELSYGYTF.

The V call is TRBV4-2, the J call TRBJ2-2, with unresolved D. V lost 4 bases and J 6 bases, leaving 6 bases between the germline ends. The CDR3 has 12 residues. Germline V gene lookup returns CDR1 LGHNA and CDR2 YNFKEQ. CDR3 residues: CASSPVAGELFF. The CDR3 nucleotides are TGTGCCAGCAGCCCGGTGGCCGGGGAGCTGTTTTTT.

V and J are TRBV6-5 and TRBJ2-1, with 8 nucleotides matching TRBD1. Germline loops: CDR1 MNHEY, CDR2 SVGAGI. V shed 4 bases and J 8 bases; nucleotides not matched to a gene: 10. The CDR3 contains 15 residues. The CDR3: CASSWDRRTGYEQFF. In DNA, the CDR3 is TGTGCCAGCAGTTGGGACAGGAGAACGGGCTATGAGCAGTTCTTC.

The J gene is TRBJ1-4, the V gene TRBV5-5; weak D call: TRBD1 (5 bases). Trimming stripped 0 bases from V and 0 bases from J, with 9 bases between. Germline assignment: CDR1 SGHKS and CDR2 YYEKEE (reference sequence). There are 16 residues in the CDR3. The CDR3 here is CASSLGRGTTNEKLFF. The CDR3 DNA reads as TGTGCCAGCAGCTTGGGGCGGGGGACAACTAATGAAAAACTGTTTTTT.

V is TRBV28 and J is TRBJ1-5; possibly TRBD1 for D (5 bases). Germline V gene lookup returns CDR1 MDHEN and CDR2 SYDVKM. The CDR3 extends over 14 amino acids. V was trimmed by 6 bases and J by 5 bases, leaving 14 bases between them. In DNA, the CDR3 is TGTGCCAGCAGCCCGGGGGGAATTCATCAGCCCCAGCATTTT. Translating it yields CASSPGGIHQPQHF. Based on the CDR3 plus reference TRBV28 and TRBJ1-5, the full variable domain is DVKVTQSSRYLVKRTGEKVFLECVQDMDHENMFWYRQDPGLGLRLIYFSYDVKMKEKGDIPEGYSVSREKKERFSLILESASTNQTSMYLCASSPGGIHQPQHFGDGTRLSIL.